The 32 T cell receptor beta chains listed next were all sequenced from one sample in a study of T cell responses to AZD1222 COVID-19 vaccine. Profiling relied on immunoSEQ multiplex PCR, and the TCRdb table lists in-frame clones only, not all of them. The table records under 170,000 clones, roughly 90% of them present only once. Source: peripheral blood, taken 28 days after the second AZD1222 dose. These receptors were collected from an adult who received the AZD1222 COVID-19 vaccine.

The chain has TRBV27 and TRBJ1-5; 9 bases fit TRBD1. CDR1 MNHEY and CDR2 SMNVEV come from the germline V gene (reference sequence). This CDR3 is 14 amino acids long. The V segment lost 3 bases and the J segment 6 bases; nucleotides outside the gene matches: 3. The CDR3 sequence: CASSFATGGQPQHF. The CDR3, as DNA: TGTGCCAGCAGTTTCGCGACAGGGGGTCAGCCCCAGCATTTT.

The CDR3 bases are TGTGCCAGCTCACCTGAGGGAGGAAATCAGCCCCAGCATTTT. Its protein is CASSPEGGNQPQHF. V and J are TRBV18 and TRBJ1-5, with D unclear. CDR3 length equals 14 residues. Trimming left V 3 bases short and J 4 bases short, with 10 bases between. Germline assignment: CDR1 KGHSH and CDR2 LQKENI. The variable domain in full, completed from reference TRBV18 and TRBJ1-5, reads NAGVMQNPRHLVRRRGQEARLRCSPMKGHSHVYWYRQLPEEGLKFMVYLQKENIIDESGMPKERFSAEFPKEGPSILRIQQVVRGDSAAYFCASSPEGGNQPQHFGDGTRLSIL.

This chain links TRBV30 with TRBJ2-4; a possible D gene is TRBD2 (7 bases). The ends were cut back, 5 bases at V and 3 bases at J, with 14 bases in the middle. CDR1 is GTSNPN, CDR2 SVGIG, per germline (reference sequence). The CDR3 runs 14 residues. The CDR3 DNA reads TGTGCCTGGGAAGGGGGGGAGCGCAAAAACATTCAGTACTTC. This translates into CAWEGGERKNIQYF. The entire variable domain, with the rest obtained from reference TRBV30 and TRBJ2-4, is as follows: SQTIHQWPATLVQPVGSPLSLECTVEGTSNPNLYWYRQAAGRGLQLLFYSVGIGQISSEVPQNLSASRPQDRQFILSSKKLLLSDSGFYLCAWEGGERKNIQYFGAGTRLSVL.

The CDR3 coding sequence is TGTGCCACCAGTGATGGAGGGGCAGGGGTTGGCTACACCTTC. This codes for CATSDGGAGVGYTF. The V and J genes are TRBV24-1 and TRBJ1-2; maybe TRBD1 (6 bases). V was shortened by 3 bases and J by 7 bases, with 14 bases between the two germline ends. The CDR3 extends over 14 amino acids. The V gene's germline CDR1 is KGHDR and CDR2 SFDVKD.

In its sample, this clone was seen once. The chain links TRBV4-3 to TRBJ2-7; D is uncertain. CDR1 is LGHNA, CDR2 YSLEER, per germline. With 4 bases removed from V and 1 base from J, the gap between germline ends came to 8 bases. The CDR3 consists of 13 residues. CDR3: CASSPLFSYEQYF. The CDR3 DNA follows: TGCGCCAGCAGCCCTCTTTTTTCCTACGAGCAGTACTTC.

The chain combines TRBV5-1 with TRBJ1-5; D is possibly TRBD1 (6 bases). The germline V gene has CDR1 SGHRS and CDR2 YFSETQ. V was trimmed by 4 bases and J by 4 bases, leaving 9 bases between them. The CDR3 spans 13 residues. The CDR3 nucleotides are TGCGCCAGCAGCCCTGGACAGAATCAGCCCCAGCATTTT. Amino acids: CASSPGQNQPQHF.

V usage is TRBV30 and J usage is TRBJ2-7, with D tentatively TRBD1 (5 bases). This CDR3 comprises 11 residues. V was clipped by 1 base and J by 5 bases, with 6 bases between them. The germline gives CDR1 GTSNPN, CDR2 SVGIG (reference sequence). The CDR3, as DNA: TGTGCCTGGAGTGGGACACACGAGCAGTACTTC. This gives the protein CAWSGTHEQYF.

This clone was detected only a few times. V gene TRBV10-3 combines with J gene TRBJ1-4; 9 bases fit TRBD1. Germline V gene sequence: CDR1 ENHRY, CDR2 SYGVKD. With V trimmed by 2 bases and J by 7 bases, 2 bases remained unmatched. The CDR3 runs 14 residues. CDR3 amino acids: CAISEGTGFEKLFF. The CDR3 DNA follows: TGTGCCATCAGTGAGGGGACAGGGTTTGAAAAACTGTTTTTT.

The chain is built from TRBV6-5 and TRBJ1-4; possible D gene TRBD1, 6 bases. CDR1 is MNHEY and CDR2 is SVGAGI in the germline V gene. Trimming pared 4 bases from V and 5 bases from J, leaving 14 bases between. The CDR3 consists of 15 residues. CDR3 protein: CASSSVQGLNEKLFF. The CDR3 bases are TGTGCCAGCAGTTCCGTACAGGGTCTGAATGAAAAACTGTTTTTT.

The rearrangement joins TRBV10-2 to TRBJ1-3; D is perhaps TRBD1 (6 bases). The CDR3 consists of 15 residues. V lost 4 bases, J lost 0 bases, and 10 bases lay in between. Germline CDR1 reads WSHSY; CDR2 reads SAAADI. CDR3 loop: CASSGGRNSGNTIYF. The CDR3 DNA reads TGCGCCAGCAGTGGGGGGCGCAACTCTGGAAACACCATATATTTT.

The chain recombines TRBV19 with TRBJ1-3; 8 bases fit TRBD1. V shed 6 bases, J shed 0 bases, and the junction held 7 bases outside the gene matches. The germline V gene encodes CDR1 LNHDA and CDR2 SQIVND (reference sequence). This CDR3 is 16 amino acids long. The CDR3 spells CASSLTGVLSGNTIYF. For the CDR3, the DNA is TGTGCCAGTAGCCTGACAGGGGTTCTCTCTGGAAACACCATATATTTT.

The chain carries TRBV5-4 and TRBJ1-4; 7 bases fit TRBD1. Germline loops: CDR1 SGHNT, CDR2 YYREEE (reference sequence). The CDR3 covers 14 residues. The J segment lost 3 bases and the V segment lost 8 bases, leaving 7 bases of the junction unmatched. The CDR3 DNA follows: TGTGCCAGTAAATCGACAGGGTCTAATGAAAAACTGTTTTTT. It encodes CASKSTGSNEKLFF.

This sequence joins TRBV28 and TRBJ1-4; D is undetermined. The germline gives CDR1 MDHEN, CDR2 SYDVKM. V was cut by 5 bases and J by 0 bases, with 10 bases left in between. The CDR3 has 15 residues. The CDR3 reads CASSTHTATNEKLFF. In nucleotides, the CDR3 is TGTGCCAGCAGTACGCATACGGCAACTAATGAAAAACTGTTTTTT.

The rearrangement uses TRBV27 and TRBJ2-7; D not resolved. V was cut by 5 bases and J by 4 bases, with 18 bases left in between. CDR3 length: 15 amino acids. The germline gives CDR1 MNHEY, CDR2 SMNVEV (reference sequence). CDR3 sequence: CASSAYPRALYEQYF. CDR3 sequence (DNA): TGTGCCAGCAGTGCGTACCCCCGGGCCTTATACGAGCAGTACTTC.

The chain uses TRBV28 and TRBJ2-7; 9 nucleotides align to TRBD2. The CDR3 has 15 residues. Losses at the gene ends were 2 bases for V and 3 bases for J; bases not matched to a gene: 5. The germline V gene encodes CDR1 MDHEN and CDR2 SYDVKM. Written as DNA, the CDR3 is TGTGCCAGCAGTTTAGAGCGGGAGGTTAACTACGAGCAGTACTTC. It encodes CASSLEREVNYEQYF.

This chain joins TRBV6-5 and TRBJ2-7, with 11 bases that match TRBD2. V dropped 4 bases and J dropped 6; count of bases not matched to a gene: 2. The CDR3 runs 13 residues. CDR1 and CDR2 from the germline V gene are MNHEY and SVGAGI. DNA of the CDR3: TGTGCCAGCAGTTTGACTAGCGGGATCGAGCAGTACTTC. Protein product: CASSLTSGIEQYF.

This clone was seen a single time. J is TRBJ2-7 and V is TRBV28; 9 positions match TRBD1. The germline V gene encodes CDR1 MDHEN and CDR2 SYDVKM. J gave up 5 bases and V 4 bases, and 3 bases lay outside the gene matches. This CDR3 is 13 amino acids long. The CDR3 is CASSSTGGNEQYF. The CDR3 nucleotides are TGTGCCAGCAGTTCCACAGGGGGCAACGAGCAGTACTTC.

The V and J genes are TRBV11-3 and TRBJ2-2, with D maybe TRBD2 (6 bases). Deletions cut 3 bases from V and 5 bases from J, with 13 bases between. Germline assignment: CDR1 SGHNT and CDR2 YENEEA. CDR3 length equals 15 residues. The CDR3 protein is CASSLLTGVTGELFF. In DNA form, the CDR3 reads TGTGCCAGCAGCTTGCTTACGGGAGTTACCGGGGAGCTGTTTTTT.

This clone was detected only once. V and J are TRBV5-1 and TRBJ2-3; the D call may be TRBD1 or TRBD2 (5 bases each). Between the trimmed V and J ends, which lost 4 bases and 8 bases, there was a span of 14 bases. Per germline, CDR1 SGHRS and CDR2 YFSETQ. The CDR3 has 13 residues. The DNA of the CDR3 is TGCGCCAGCAGCCAAGGGACCGCGAGTACGCAGTATTTT. This encodes CASSQGTASTQYF.

The V and J genes are TRBV6-2 or TRBV6-3 and TRBJ2-3; 14 nucleotides align to TRBD2. After removal of 5 bases from V and 4 bases from J, the junction contained 8 bases not matched to a gene. Germline CDR1 is MNHEY and CDR2 is SVGEGT. This CDR3 region has 17 residues. The DNA for the CDR3 is TGTGCCAGCAGTGGGGGACTAGCGGGAGCGTGGGCAGATACGCAGTATTTT. Translation: CASSGGLAGAWADTQYF.

This chain uses TRBV28 with TRBJ2-7, with a possible D match to TRBD2 (6 bases). Germline V gives CDR1 MDHEN, CDR2 SYDVKM. Trimming left V 2 bases short and J 3 bases short, with 17 bases between. The CDR3 runs 16 residues. The CDR3 DNA follows: TGTGCCAGCAGTTTAATCGGGTCCCAGGGAGGCTACGAGCAGTACTTC. Translated: CASSLIGSQGGYEQYF.

V usage is TRBV27 and J usage is TRBJ2-7; D may be TRBD2 (6 bases). The CDR3 is 13 amino acids. V was shortened by 2 bases and J by 7 bases, with 12 bases between the two germline ends. Germline V gene lookup returns CDR1 MNHEY and CDR2 SMNVEV (reference sequence). In DNA form, the CDR3 reads TGTGCCAGCAGTTTAGCCCGGGGGAAAGAGCAGTACTTC. Protein: CASSLARGKEQYF.

The V call is TRBV18, the J call TRBJ1-1; 7 bases fit TRBD1. The V gene end was trimmed by 2 bases and the J gene end by 5 bases; junction bases not matched to a gene: 5. CDR3 length: 14 residues. In germline, CDR1 is KGHSH, CDR2 LQKENI. The CDR3 bases are TGTGCCAGCTCACCAGCATCAGGGGGGACTGAAGCTTTCTTT. It is translated as CASSPASGGTEAFF.

The chain is built from TRBV10-3 and TRBJ2-1; D is possibly TRBD2 (6 bases). V was trimmed by 8 bases and J by 7 bases, leaving 15 bases between them. CDR3 length: 13 residues. Germline V gives CDR1 ENHRY, CDR2 SYGVKD. The DNA of the CDR3 is TGTGCCATCTCACGGGAGACAATAAATGAGCAGTTCTTC. Amino acids: CAISRETINEQFF.

V is TRBV13 and J is TRBJ2-3; D ambiguous. The CDR3 sequence is 15 residues long. Trimming removed 1 base at V and 1 base at J, with 9 bases between. Germline CDR1 reads PRHDT; CDR2 reads FYEKMQ (reference sequence). The CDR3 here is CASSLEGIGTDTQYF. The CDR3 DNA reads TGTGCCAGCAGCTTAGAAGGCATAGGCACAGATACGCAGTATTTT.

This chain links TRBV19 with TRBJ2-4; D uncertain. Germline assignment: CDR1 LNHDA and CDR2 SQIVND (reference sequence). CDR3 size: 16 residues. Trimming took off 3 bases at V and 3 bases at J, with 15 bases between the two ends. CDR3 DNA: TGTGCCAGTAGTATGTCGGCAGCCTCGGTCAAAAACATTCAGTACTTC. Protein product: CASSMSAASVKNIQYF.

V and J are TRBV2 and TRBJ1-2, with TRBD1 as a possible D gene (5 bases). V lost 3 bases and J 4 bases, leaving 12 bases between the germline ends. The length of the CDR3 is 14 residues. From germline, CDR1 is SNHLY and CDR2 FYNNEI. CDR3 bases: TGTGCCAGCAGTGACGGGCTGGGGGGCTATGGCTACACCTTC. Residues: CASSDGLGGYGYTF.

A note on this clone: Other DNA sequences in this specimen translate into the identical CDR3. V usage is TRBV5-1 and J usage is TRBJ1-2, with no clear D. Germline CDR1 SGHRS, CDR2 YFSETQ. The V end was cut by 0 bases, the J end by 0 bases, with 6 bases between. The CDR3 spans 14 residues. In DNA, the CDR3 is TGCGCCAGCAGCTTGGCAGGTACTAACTATGGCTACACCTTC. Amino acid sequence: CASSLAGTNYGYTF.

The gene calls are TRBV19 and TRBJ1-1; D is ambiguous. From germline, CDR1 is LNHDA and CDR2 SQIVND (reference sequence). The germline V and J ends were trimmed by 2 bases and 4 bases, with 11 bases remaining between them. This CDR3 is 14 amino acids long. The CDR3 DNA sequence: TGTGCCAGTAGTATAAGCCGGGGAGGCACTGAAGCTTTCTTT. Protein: CASSISRGGTEAFF.

A single count supports this clone. The chain uses TRBV5-1 and TRBJ2-1, with TRBD2 as a possible D gene (5 bases). Per germline, CDR1 SGHRS and CDR2 YFSETQ. Trimming removed 0 bases from V and 0 bases from J, with 13 bases in between. The CDR3 is 17 amino acids. The CDR3 loop reads CASSLEPSSGSYNEQFF. CDR3 DNA sequence: TGCGCCAGCAGCTTGGAACCTAGCTCAGGCTCCTACAATGAGCAGTTCTTC.

V gene TRBV3-1 (or the pseudogene TRBV3-2) combines with J gene TRBJ1-1, with 7 bases matching TRBD1. CDR3 length: 14 amino acids. Per germline, CDR1 LGHDT and CDR2 YNNKEL (reference sequence). Trimming at V came to 4 bases and at J to 5 bases, leaving 7 bases not matched to a gene. CDR3 amino acids: CASSPQTGRTEAFF. CDR3 bases: TGTGCCAGCAGCCCGCAGACAGGGCGAACTGAAGCTTTCTTT.

This rearrangement joins TRBV13 to TRBJ1-2; possibly TRBD1 for D (5 bases). The germline V and J ends were trimmed by 5 bases and 6 bases, with 13 bases remaining between them. The CDR3 extends over 13 amino acids. Germline values: CDR1 PRHDT, CDR2 FYEKMQ (reference sequence). CDR3 nucleotide sequence: TGTGCCAGCAGCCGAACGACAGATAATGGCTACACCTTC. It translates to CASSRTTDNGYTF.